Following are 29 T cell receptor beta chains from one sample sequenced in a study of shared clonotypes between healthy human individuals. Selected positively for CCR7 and CD45RO-negative, naive CD8 cells excluded terminally differentiated effector memory CD45RA+ cells. Only in-frame clones appear in the TCRdb table, and some are missing; sequencing was by immunoSEQ multiplex PCR. The sample records about 2 million clones, about 94% being singletons. The material sequenced was naive CD8+ T cells sorted from blood. The receptor source for this set is a young man in good health.

This chain connects TRBV5-8 to TRBJ1-4, with D unclear. The germline gives CDR1 SGHTS, CDR2 YDEGEE. Trimming stripped 0 bases from V and 14 bases from J, with 17 bases between. The CDR3 runs 14 residues. The CDR3 spells CASSLEIGSLMLFF. CDR3 bases: TGTGCCAGCAGCTTGGAGATAGGTTCGCTCATGCTGTTTTTT.

For the CDR3, the DNA is TGTGCCAGCAGTGAAAATGATCAGAACACTGAAGCTTTCTTT. It translates to CASSENDQNTEAFF. This rearrangement joins TRBV6-1 to TRBJ1-1; D remains unclear. V was trimmed by 2 bases and J by 1 base, leaving 8 bases between them. The CDR3 is 14 amino acids. The germline V gene has CDR1 MNHNS and CDR2 SASEGT.

The chain is built from TRBV5-1 and TRBJ2-3; possibly TRBD2 for D (5 bases). Trimming left V 3 bases short and J 0 bases short, with 17 bases between. Per the germline V gene, CDR1 is SGHRS and CDR2 is YFSETQ. The CDR3 is 17 residues long. The DNA for the CDR3 is TGCGCCAGCAGCTCGGTTCCAGGCGGGTATAGCACAGATACGCAGTATTTT. Translation gives CASSSVPGGYSTDTQYF. The whole variable domain, remainder taken from reference TRBV5-1 and TRBJ2-3, is KAGVTQTPRYLIKTRGQQVTLSCSPISGHRSVSWYQQTPGQGLQFLFEYFSETQRNKGNFPGRFSGRQFSNSRSEMNVSTLELGDSALYLCASSSVPGGYSTDTQYFGPGTRLTVL.

CDR3 in amino acids: CASSFTPGQGYNEQFF. The CDR3, as DNA: TGCGCCAGCAGCTTTACCCCGGGACAGGGTTACAATGAGCAGTTCTTC. The chain combines TRBV5-1 with TRBJ2-1, with 9 nucleotides matching TRBD1. V shed 2 bases and J 4 bases; nucleotides not matched to a gene: 7. Germline lookup yields CDR1 SGHRS and CDR2 YFSETQ. The CDR3 covers 16 residues. The variable domain in full, with the rest retrieved from reference TRBV5-1 and TRBJ2-1, is KAGVTQTPRYLIKTRGQQVTLSCSPISGHRSVSWYQQTPGQGLQFLFEYFSETQRNKGNFPGRFSGRQFSNSRSEMNVSTLELGDSALYLCASSFTPGQGYNEQFFGPGTRLTVL.

This clone appeared a single time. J is TRBJ1-2 and V is TRBV6-1; no firm D call. This CDR3 is built from 15 residues. Germline CDR1 reads MNHNS; CDR2 reads SASEGT. V gave up 1 base and J gave up 0 bases, with 9 bases separating them. CDR3 in DNA: TGTGCCAGCAGTGAAGGGGTCGTAGCTAACTATGGCTACACCTTC. It is translated as CASSEGVVANYGYTF.

The chain uses TRBV7-9 and TRBJ1-5; 9 bases align to TRBD1. The germline gives CDR1 SEHNR, CDR2 FQNEAQ (reference sequence). The trim removed 3 bases at V and 7 bases at J, leaving 4 bases unmatched. The CDR3 is made up of 14 amino acids. CDR3 amino acids: CASSLGTGPQPQHF. The CDR3 nucleotides are TGTGCCAGCAGCTTGGGGACAGGGCCCCAGCCCCAGCATTTT.

V and J are TRBV13 and TRBJ2-5; D ambiguous. Trimming shortened V by 3 bases and J by 1 base, and 9 bases separated the two germline ends. This CDR3 region has 14 residues. Germline lookup yields CDR1 PRHDT and CDR2 FYEKMQ (reference sequence). The CDR3 region is CASSFFLVQETQYF. In DNA form, the CDR3 reads TGTGCCAGCAGCTTTTTTCTGGTCCAAGAGACCCAGTACTTC.

The CDR3 nucleotides are TGTGCCAGTAGTATAGACACGGACAGGGTTGATCAGCCCCAGCATTTT. Its translation: CASSIDTDRVDQPQHF. J is TRBJ1-5 and V is TRBV19; 8 bases agree with TRBD1. This CDR3 contains 16 residues. Trimming took 0 bases from V and 5 from J; bases not matched to a gene: 6. Germline V gene data show CDR1 as LNHDA and CDR2 as SQIVND (reference sequence).

This chain connects TRBV27 to TRBJ2-7; possibly TRBD1 or TRBD2 for D (5 bases each). Germline V gene sequence: CDR1 MNHEY, CDR2 SMNVEV (reference sequence). This CDR3 region has 18 residues. V gave up 3 bases and J gave up 3 bases, with 24 bases separating them. CDR3 residues: CASSFHMVGAGILYEQYF. CDR3 sequence (DNA): TGTGCCAGCAGTTTTCATATGGTCGGGGCAGGGATCCTCTACGAGCAGTACTTC.

J is TRBJ2-7 and V is TRBV6-1, with D uncertain. The V end lost 11 bases, the J end lost 2 bases, and 10 bases lay between the germline ends. CDR1 MNHNS and CDR2 SASEGT come from the germline V gene. CDR3 size: 11 residues. CDR3 protein: CACRLAYEQYF. For the CDR3, the DNA is TGTGCCTGCCGACTGGCCTACGAGCAGTACTTC.

The rearrangement links TRBV7-9 to TRBJ2-4; maybe TRBD2 (6 bases). V was trimmed by 1 base and J by 1 base, leaving 14 bases between them. CDR1 is SEHNR and CDR2 is FQNEAQ in the germline V gene (reference sequence). The CDR3 contains 17 residues. CDR3 residues: CASSLVPSGGAKNIQYF. In DNA form, the CDR3 reads TGTGCCAGCAGCTTAGTGCCATCTGGAGGGGCCAAAAACATTCAGTACTTC.

V usage is TRBV19 and J usage is TRBJ1-1, with TRBD1 identical over 7 bases. In germline, CDR1 is LNHDA, CDR2 SQIVND (reference sequence). The CDR3 consists of 13 residues. V shed 8 bases and J 1 base; nucleotides not matched to a gene: 4. The DNA of the CDR3 is TGTGCCAGTGCTCGGACAGGGAACACTGAAGCTTTCTTT. Amino acids: CASARTGNTEAFF.

The chain links TRBV27 to TRBJ2-3, with 10 bases that match TRBD1. CDR1 and CDR2 (germline): MNHEY, SMNVEV (reference sequence). J lost 4 bases, V lost 6 bases, and 7 bases had no gene match. This CDR3 comprises 15 residues. The CDR3 loop reads CASSRGQGRPDTQYF. The CDR3 DNA sequence: TGTGCCAGCAGCCGGGGACAGGGGAGACCAGATACGCAGTATTTT.

Concerning this clone: Mismatch with germline at one junction end may stem from a read error. This sequence joins TRBV7-7 and TRBJ2-7; 9 bases line up with TRBD1. The CDR3 contains 16 residues. Germline-derived CDR1 and CDR2 are SSHAT and FNYEAQ (reference sequence). CDR3 DNA: TGTGCTAGCAGCCCCTATACAGGGGGCGTCCCCCACGAGCAGTACTTC. Its translation: CASSPYTGGVPHEQYF. Together with reference TRBV7-7 and TRBJ2-7, the CDR3 gives the full variable domain: GAGVSQSPRYKVTKRGQDVTLRCDPISSHATLYWYQQALGQGPEFLTYFNYEAQPDKSGLPSDRFSAERPEGSISTLTIQRTEQRDSAMYRCASSPYTGGVPHEQYFGPGTRLTVT.

This sequence joins TRBV29-1 and TRBJ2-1; D remains unclear. V was clipped by 1 base and J by 4 bases, with 8 bases between them. The CDR3 extends over 13 amino acids. In germline, CDR1 is SQVTM, CDR2 ANQGSEA. CDR3 nucleotide sequence: TGCAGCGTTGAAGGCCTGATTTACAATGAGCAGTTCTTC. It encodes CSVEGLIYNEQFF.

This chain uses TRBV5-1 with TRBJ2-3; 8 bases align to TRBD2. The CDR3 consists of 17 residues. The V segment lost 1 base and the J segment 2 bases; nucleotides outside the gene matches: 9. The germline V gene has CDR1 SGHRS and CDR2 YFSETQ. CDR3 DNA: TGCGCCAGCAGCTTGATCGGCAGCGGGGGACTCACAGATACGCAGTATTTT. Protein sequence: CASSLIGSGGLTDTQYF.

This clone was recorded only once. The same CDR3 also results from other DNA sequences found in this sample. The rearrangement joins TRBV7-3 to TRBJ2-2, with TRBD1 matching over 10 bases. The junction had 1 base not matched to a gene; V was cut back by 0 bases and J by 3 bases. This CDR3 is built from 16 residues. Germline values: CDR1 SGHTA, CDR2 FQGTGA. CDR3 protein: CASSLTGQGYTGELFF. Here the CDR3 DNA reads TGTGCCAGCAGCTTAACGGGACAGGGGTACACCGGGGAGCTGTTTTTT.

The chain has TRBV10-3 and TRBJ1-3, with D possibly being TRBD1 (6 bases). V was pared by 4 bases and J by 4 bases, with 29 bases between. The CDR3 spans 20 residues. Germline CDR1 is ENHRY and CDR2 is SYGVKD. Here the CDR3 DNA reads TGTGCCATCAGTGCTAGACCCATGGGTTTCGCGGGGGCGGAAGGAAACACCATATATTTT. Its protein is CAISARPMGFAGAEGNTIYF.

The rearrangement joins TRBV28 to TRBJ2-7; TRBD2 matches 10 bases. CDR1 and CDR2 (germline): MDHEN, SYDVKM. This CDR3 comprises 12 residues. In DNA form, the CDR3 reads TGTGCGACCAGGACTAGCGGTTACGAGCAGTACTTC. The encoded protein is CATRTSGYEQYF.

In regard to this clone: This specimen includes other DNA sequences encoding the same CDR3. The rearrangement joins TRBV4-3 to TRBJ2-1; D not certain. V shed 1 base and J shed 4 bases, with 8 bases lying between them. CDR1 and CDR2 from the germline V gene are LGHNA and YSLEER. This CDR3 region has 14 residues. For the CDR3, the DNA is TGCGCCAGCAGCCAAGGGGTGGGGTACAATGAGCAGTTCTTC. Protein product: CASSQGVGYNEQFF.

The chain joins TRBV9 to TRBJ2-1, with a possible D match to TRBD1 (5 bases). The CDR3 length is 15 residues. V lost 2 bases to trimming and J lost 4 bases, with 13 bases between them. Germline-derived CDR1 and CDR2 are SGDLS and YYNGEE. This CDR3 reads CASSVTAQYYNEQFF. The CDR3 region has the DNA TGTGCCAGCAGCGTGACAGCACAATATTACAATGAGCAGTTCTTC.

J is TRBJ2-1 and V is TRBV2; TRBD2 might be the D (6 bases). Trimming took 5 bases from V and 3 from J, leaving 11 bases between them. The CDR3 runs to 14 residues. Germline loops: CDR1 SNHLY, CDR2 FYNNEI. DNA of the CDR3: TGTGCCAGCAGTCCTGAGACTAGCTACAATGAGCAGTTCTTC. The encoded protein is CASSPETSYNEQFF. Complete variable domain (other parts from reference TRBV2 and TRBJ2-1): EPEVTQTPSHQVTQMGQEVILRCVPISNHLYFYWYRQILGQKVEFLVSFYNNEISEKSEIFDDQFSVERPDGSNFTLKIRSTKLEDSAMYFCASSPETSYNEQFFGPGTRLTVL.

The chain combines TRBV29-1 with TRBJ2-1; 12 bases fit TRBD2. This CDR3 region has 12 residues. V trimming: 4 bases; J trimming: 9 bases; junction bases outside the gene matches: 1. Per the germline V gene, CDR1 is SQVTM and CDR2 is ANQGSEA. DNA for the CDR3: TGCAGCGTTGGACTAGCGGGAGTTGAGCAGTTCTTC. Its translation: CSVGLAGVEQFF.

The chain uses TRBV7-8 and TRBJ1-5; D is uncertain. Germline V gives CDR1 SGHVS, CDR2 FQNEAQ. The CDR3 is 12 residues long. V lost 2 bases to trimming and J lost 7 bases, with 6 bases between them. The CDR3 nucleotides read TGTGCCAGCAGCTTATCGGAGCAGCCCCAGCATTTT. Translating it yields CASSLSEQPQHF.

This chain joins TRBV6-5 and TRBJ2-1, with 7 bases lining up with TRBD2. V shed 3 bases and J 8 bases; nucleotides not matched to a gene: 10. This CDR3 is 15 amino acids long. Germline V gives CDR1 MNHEY, CDR2 SVGAGI. In DNA form, the CDR3 reads TGTGCCAGCAGTTATATGAGGGAGGGCCTCCATGAGCAGTTCTTC. The encoded protein is CASSYMREGLHEQFF.

The chain carries TRBV9 and TRBJ1-1; the match to TRBD1 covers 7 bases. CDR1 is SGDLS and CDR2 is YYNGEE in the germline V gene. The CDR3 extends over 13 amino acids. V shed 0 bases and J 10 bases; nucleotides not matched to a gene: 6. This chain's CDR3 is CASSVDGRGAAFF. CDR3 sequence (DNA): TGTGCCAGCAGCGTAGATGGCAGGGGGGCAGCTTTCTTT.

The rearrangement joins TRBV5-1 to TRBJ2-5; D possibly uses TRBD1 or TRBD2 (5 bases each). V shed 3 bases and J shed 2 bases, with 11 bases lying between them. The CDR3 is 14 residues long. The germline CDR1 and CDR2 sequences are SGHRS and YFSETQ. CDR3 residues: CASSSLGPQETQYF. The CDR3 region has the DNA TGCGCCAGCAGCTCTCTGGGACCACAAGAGACCCAGTACTTC.

The chain has TRBV2 and TRBJ2-1; D is ambiguous. CDR3 length: 14 amino acids. V was cut by 6 bases and J by 0 bases, with 9 bases left in between. Germline V gene lookup returns CDR1 SNHLY and CDR2 FYNNEI. CDR3 nucleotide sequence: TGTGCCAGCAGCTCGGCGTACTCCTACAATGAGCAGTTCTTC. This gives the protein CASSSAYSYNEQFF. Variable domain in full (rest from reference TRBV2 and TRBJ2-1): EPEVTQTPSHQVTQMGQEVILRCVPISNHLYFYWYRQILGQKVEFLVSFYNNEISEKSEIFDDQFSVERPDGSNFTLKIRSTKLEDSAMYFCASSSAYSYNEQFFGPGTRLTVL.

The J gene is TRBJ1-1, the V gene TRBV6-5; TRBD1 matches 7 bases. The germline V gene has CDR1 MNHEY and CDR2 SVGAGI. The CDR3 is 15 amino acids. The V segment lost 9 bases and the J segment 1 base; nucleotides outside the gene matches: 11. The CDR3: CARGFSTGRNTEAFF. Written as DNA, the CDR3 is TGTGCCAGAGGATTTTCGACAGGGAGGAACACTGAAGCTTTCTTT.